Each of the 29 T cell receptor beta chains below was sequenced from the same sample in a study of breast tumors, draining lymph nodes, adjacent tissues. The lymph nodes were axillary draining lymph nodes from breast cancer patients. TCRdb analysed the multiplex PCR reads with MiXCR anew, one entry per CDR3 protein. This sample has under 300,000 distinct CDR3 sequences, with 30% to 35% found just once. The specimen sequenced was axillary lymph node tissue. All receptors derive from a female donor with breast cancer. Some clones in this sample may be carry-over from other donors' samples.

This clonotype was picked up many times. J is TRBJ2-1 and V is TRBV20-1; tentative D call: TRBD2 (5 bases). CDR3 length: 12 residues. Per germline, CDR1 DFQATT and CDR2 SNEGSKA (reference sequence). The V end lost 5 bases, the J end lost 3 bases, and 8 bases lay between the germline ends. CDR3 DNA sequence: TGCAGTGCTCGCGCGGGCTACAATGAGCAGTTCTTC. Protein: CSARAGYNEQFF.

This clonotype was observed many times. V is TRBV2 and J is TRBJ2-7; D is possibly TRBD2 (5 bases). There are 10 residues in the CDR3. The V end was cut by 6 bases, the J end by 10 bases, with 10 bases between. The germline V gene has CDR1 SNHLY and CDR2 FYNNEI. The CDR3 protein is CASRQASQYF. DNA for the CDR3: TGTGCCAGCAGACAAGCTAGCCAGTACTTC.

In the case of this clonotype: Compared with germline, one end of the junction differs, possibly owing to a read error. V and J are TRBV30 and TRBJ2-7, with D tentatively TRBD2 (6 bases). The CDR3 contains 14 residues. The germline gives CDR1 GTSNPN, CDR2 SVGIG (reference sequence). The CDR3 sequence: CARSVPQGGDEQYF. CDR3 nucleotides: TGTGCCCGGAGTGTACCCCAAGGAGGGGACGAGCAGTACTTC.

This clonotype was seen ten or more times. The V gene is TRBV11-3, the J gene TRBJ2-1; unclear D gene. The germline CDR1 and CDR2 sequences are SGHNT and YENEEA. V dropped 5 bases and J dropped 1 base, with 12 bases sitting between them. This CDR3 comprises 15 residues. CDR3: CASSPREVSYNEQFF. In DNA, the CDR3 is TGTGCCAGCAGCCCCCGTGAGGTATCCTACAATGAGCAGTTCTTC.

The table lists this clonotype with a count of one. The genes are TRBV29-1 and TRBJ1-6, with D possibly matching TRBD1 (6 bases). The CDR3 sequence is 15 residues long. Germline loops: CDR1 SQVTM, CDR2 ANQGSEA. V lost 4 bases and J 7 bases, leaving 17 bases between the germline ends. This chain's CDR3 is CSVVGLTGPNSPLHF. In DNA, the CDR3 is TGCAGCGTTGTCGGATTGACAGGACCCAATTCACCCCTCCACTTT.

This clonotype was found many times. This chain links TRBV6-6 with TRBJ2-1, with no clear D. The length of the CDR3 is 14 residues. The germline V gene has CDR1 MNHNY and CDR2 SVGAGI (reference sequence). Trimming left V 0 bases short and J 0 bases short, with 3 bases between. CDR3 loop: CASSYSLSYNEQFF. In DNA, the CDR3 is TGTGCCAGCAGTTACTCCCTCTCCTACAATGAGCAGTTCTTC.

This clonotype was counted at least ten times. The V and J genes are TRBV4-1 and TRBJ2-5; D perhaps matches TRBD1 (6 bases). This CDR3 comprises 15 residues. V lost 0 bases to trimming and J lost 5 bases, with 13 bases between them. CDR1 is MGHRA and CDR2 is YSYEKL in the germline V gene. The CDR3 loop reads CASSQDFRGRETQYF. CDR3 DNA sequence: TGCGCCAGCAGCCAAGATTTCAGGGGAAGGGAGACCCAGTACTTC.

The rearrangement joins TRBV14 to TRBJ2-1, with 15 bases aligning to TRBD2. V gave up 2 bases and J gave up 4 bases; unmatched junction bases: 9. The CDR3 covers 19 residues. Germline V gene sequence: CDR1 SGHDN, CDR2 FVKESK. This CDR3 is CASSQRTSGRASLYNEQFF. In DNA, the CDR3 is TGTGCCAGCAGCCAACGGACTAGCGGGAGGGCCTCCCTATACAATGAGCAGTTCTTC. The whole variable domain, filled in from reference TRBV14 and TRBJ2-1, reads EAGVTQFPSHSVIEKGQTVTLRCDPISGHDNLYWYRRVMGKEIKFLLHFVKESKQDESGMPNNRFLAERTGGTYSTLKVQPAELEDSGVYFCASSQRTSGRASLYNEQFFGPGTRLTVL.

Comment on this clonotype: Possible read error: a much larger clone is one base away. The rearrangement joins TRBV6-1 to TRBJ2-7; D might be TRBD1 (6 bases). Germline lookup yields CDR1 MNHNS and CDR2 SASEGT. The ends were cut back, 6 bases at V and 4 bases at J, with 13 bases in the middle. The length of the CDR3 is 13 residues. CDR3 sequence reads: CASSPGQLYEQYF. CDR3 coding DNA: TGTGCCAGCAGCCCCGGACAGCTATACGAGCAGTACTTC.

This clonotype was counted many times. This rearrangement joins TRBV7-8 to TRBJ2-1, with D possibly matching TRBD2 (5 bases). The germline gives CDR1 SGHVS, CDR2 FQNEAQ. CDR3 length: 13 residues. Between the trimmed V and J ends, which lost 2 bases and 15 bases, there was a span of 17 bases. CDR3 in amino acids: CASSLSGITPPFF. CDR3 DNA: TGTGCCAGCAGCTTATCCGGGATAACACCCCCGTTCTTC.

In this sample, this clonotype turned up many times. The genes are TRBV20-1 and TRBJ2-7, with D tentatively TRBD1 or TRBD2 (5 bases each). The CDR3 length is 13 residues. V was pared by 3 bases and J by 4 bases, with 13 bases between. The germline CDR1 and CDR2 sequences are DFQATT and SNEGSKA (reference sequence). The CDR3 reads CSASAQGGYEQYF. Here the CDR3 DNA reads TGCAGTGCTAGTGCGCAGGGCGGGTACGAGCAGTACTTC.

The sample holds many counts of this clonotype. A much larger clone lies one base from this, so it may be a read error. This chain uses TRBV20-1 with TRBJ1-6; D is possibly TRBD1 (6 bases). V was trimmed by 2 bases and J by 13 bases, leaving 21 bases between them. The CDR3 spans 15 residues. Per germline, CDR1 DFQATT and CDR2 SNEGSKA (reference sequence). The CDR3 sequence: CSARRSWTAASPLHF. The CDR3 DNA follows: TGCAGTGCTAGAAGGTCGTGGACAGCTGCTTCGCCCCTCCACTTT.

This clonotype was seen repeatedly, ten times or more. The chain employs TRBV7-6 and TRBJ2-2; D perhaps matches TRBD1 (5 bases). Looked up from germline, CDR1 is SGHVS and CDR2 is FNYEAQ. Trimming took 5 bases from V and 0 from J, leaving 7 bases between them. The CDR3 totals 14 residues. The CDR3 loop is CASSRGTNTGELFF. CDR3 DNA: TGTGCCAGCAGCAGGGGTACGAACACCGGGGAGCTGTTTTTT.

This clonotype was recorded many times. The chain uses TRBV7-8 and TRBJ2-7; the D gene is possibly TRBD2 (6 bases). The length of the CDR3 is 16 residues. V gave up 5 bases and J gave up 0 bases, with 17 bases separating them. CDR1 and CDR2 (germline): SGHVS, FQNEAQ. DNA for the CDR3: TGTGCCAGCAGCAACTACCGGGGGACGAGCTCCTACGAGCAGTACTTC. Residues: CASSNYRGTSSYEQYF.

The chain links TRBV10-3 to TRBJ1-2; D unclear. Germline-derived CDR1 and CDR2 are ENHRY and SYGVKD. V lost 6 bases, J lost 3 bases, and 11 bases lay in between. This CDR3 has 13 residues. CDR3 protein: CAISPSGDYGYTF. CDR3 nucleotide sequence: TGTGCCATCAGCCCAAGCGGGGACTATGGCTACACCTTC.

V usage is TRBV5-6 and J usage is TRBJ1-6; TRBD1 matches 7 bases. Germline assignment: CDR1 SGHDT and CDR2 YYEEEE. The CDR3 runs to 15 residues. The trim removed 2 bases at V and 4 bases at J, leaving 3 bases unmatched. CDR3 coding DNA: TGTGCCAGCAGCTTTGGACAGGAGTATAATTCACCCCTCCACTTT. It specifies CASSFGQEYNSPLHF.

This clonotype was detected many times. The chain has TRBV7-9 and TRBJ2-5; no definite D call. V was clipped by 1 base and J by 7 bases, with 10 bases between them. From germline, CDR1 is SEHNR and CDR2 FQNEAQ (reference sequence). The CDR3 is 13 residues long. CDR3 DNA: TGTGCCAGCAGCTTAGTGGGCCCCGGGACCCAGTACTTC. This translates into CASSLVGPGTQYF.

The chain employs TRBV2 and TRBJ1-4, with D possibly TRBD1 on 6 matching bases. Trimming shortened V by 6 bases and J by 8 bases, and 22 bases separated the two germline ends. The CDR3 is made up of 16 amino acids. Germline V lookup: CDR1 SNHLY, CDR2 FYNNEI. Here the CDR3 reads CASSRTGQPRREKLFF. DNA of the CDR3: TGTGCCAGCAGCCGAACGGGACAACCTCGAAGGGAAAAACTGTTTTTT. Using reference TRBV2 and TRBJ1-4 for the parts outside the CDR3, the full variable domain is EPEVTQTPSHQVTQMGQEVILRCVPISNHLYFYWYRQILGQKVEFLVSFYNNEISEKSEIFDDQFSVERPDGSNFTLKIRSTKLEDSAMYFCASSRTGQPRREKLFFGSGTQLSVL.

Turning to this clonotype: A junction end diverges from the germline sequence, so it may reflect a read error. The genes are TRBV7-7 and TRBJ1-6; 8 bases map to TRBD1. This CDR3 is built from 16 residues. CDR1 is SSHAT and CDR2 is FNYEAQ in the germline V gene (reference sequence). CDR3 in amino acids: CASSQGGQGQNSPLHF. The DNA for the CDR3 is TGCGCCAGCAGCCAAGGAGGACAGGGTCAGAATTCACCCCTCCACTTT.

This clonotype was counted once. CDR3: CATSDTYKYQETQYF. CDR3 nucleotides: TGTGCCACCAGTGATACGTACAAGTACCAAGAGACCCAGTACTTC. The gene calls are TRBV24-1 and TRBJ2-5; D unclear. CDR3 length equals 15 residues. In germline, CDR1 is KGHDR, CDR2 SFDVKD. Trimming stripped 3 bases from V and 0 bases from J, with 10 bases between.

The V gene is TRBV5-1, the J gene TRBJ2-5; tentative D call: TRBD2 (6 bases). Deletions cut 4 bases from V and 1 base from J, with 8 bases between. Germline lookup yields CDR1 SGHRS and CDR2 YFSETQ. This CDR3 region has 13 residues. CDR3 residues: CASSTGGQETQYF. The DNA of the CDR3 is TGCGCCAGCAGCACCGGGGGCCAAGAGACCCAGTACTTC.

As to this clonotype: Given a much more abundant clone one base away, this may be a read error. The chain employs TRBV12-5 and TRBJ1-3, with 7 nucleotides matching TRBD1. This CDR3 is built from 15 residues. J lost 0 bases, V lost 6 bases, and 5 bases had no gene match. The germline V gene has CDR1 LGHNT and CDR2 FRNRAP. The CDR3 spells CASGFGTASGNTIYF. The CDR3 DNA reads TGTGCTAGTGGATTCGGGACAGCCTCTGGAAACACCATATATTTT.

There are many counts of this clonotype. This chain links TRBV7-8 with TRBJ2-3, with TRBD1 as a possible D gene (6 bases). This CDR3 region has 14 residues. V was clipped by 7 bases and J by 1 base, with 12 bases between them. CDR1 and CDR2 from the germline V gene are SGHVS and FQNEAQ. The CDR3 region has the DNA TGTGCCAGCAAGGTGGGGGCCGGCACAGATACGCAGTATTTT. Residues: CASKVGAGTDTQYF.

The chain is built from TRBV20-1 and TRBJ2-7; TRBD2 aligns across 15 bases. This CDR3 is built from 17 residues. Trimming at V came to 1 base and at J to 2 bases, leaving 6 bases not matched to a gene. Germline V gene lookup returns CDR1 DFQATT and CDR2 SNEGSKA (reference sequence). The CDR3 sequence is CSARVPRTSGRAYEQYF. The DNA for the CDR3 is TGCAGTGCTAGAGTCCCCAGGACTAGCGGGAGGGCCTACGAGCAGTACTTC.

The rearrangement joins TRBV7-9 to TRBJ1-2; no firm D call. Trimming pared 0 bases from V and 2 bases from J, leaving 13 bases between. The germline V gene has CDR1 SEHNR and CDR2 FQNEAQ (reference sequence). There are 16 residues in the CDR3. The CDR3 sequence: CASSLARKEANYGYTF. Here the CDR3 DNA reads TGTGCCAGCAGCTTAGCGAGGAAGGAGGCGAACTATGGCTACACCTTC.

This clonotype was recorded only once. The chain combines TRBV2 with TRBJ1-3, with D possibly being TRBD1 (5 bases). Per germline, CDR1 SNHLY and CDR2 FYNNEI. The V end lost 10 bases, the J end lost 0 bases, and 16 bases lay between the germline ends. The CDR3 is made up of 15 amino acids. The CDR3 loop reads CAIPRGRSSGNTIYF. CDR3 DNA sequence: TGTGCCATCCCGAGGGGCAGAAGCTCTGGAAACACCATATATTTT.

This clonotype occurred many times. The chain has TRBV3-1 and TRBJ2-5; possibly TRBD2 for D (7 bases). There are 15 residues in the CDR3. With 4 bases removed from V and 5 bases from J, the gap between germline ends came to 17 bases. Germline V gene data show CDR1 as LGHDT and CDR2 as YNNKEL (reference sequence). The CDR3 is CASSPPGGRWETQYF. The CDR3 DNA sequence: TGTGCCAGCAGCCCGCCGGGGGGCAGGTGGGAGACCCAGTACTTC.

This clonotype was counted many times. The chain recombines TRBV25-1 with TRBJ1-6; D not certain. Germline V gene data show CDR1 as MGHDK and CDR2 as SYGVNS. This CDR3 is built from 15 residues. The ends were cut back, 5 bases at V and 6 bases at J, with 14 bases in the middle. The CDR3 is CASSISATPNSPLHF. For the CDR3, the DNA is TGTGCCAGCAGTATCAGCGCGACCCCTAATTCACCCCTCCACTTT. Combining the CDR3 with reference TRBV25-1 and TRBJ1-6 gives the whole variable domain EADIYQTPRYLVIGTGKKITLECSQTMGHDKMYWYQQDPGMELHLIHYSYGVNSTEKGDLSSESTVSRIRTEHFPLTLESARPSHTSQYLCASSISATPNSPLHFGNGTRLTVT.

This clonotype is a singleton in its sample. The V and J genes are TRBV3-1 and TRBJ1-2; 7 bases line up with TRBD1. Germline loops: CDR1 LGHDT, CDR2 YNNKEL (reference sequence). This CDR3 comprises 16 residues. V gave up 4 bases and J gave up 3 bases; unmatched junction bases: 11. This CDR3 is CASSPGTVQLYYGYTF. The CDR3, as DNA: TGTGCCAGCAGCCCCGGGACAGTCCAACTATACTATGGCTACACCTTC.